The following is a T cell receptor beta chain sequence with its context. What it recognizes is unknown. Germline V CDR1 and CDR2: LGHNA, YSLEER. The germline V and J ends were trimmed by 2 bases and 1 base, with 9 bases remaining between them. The CDR3 totals 15 residues. Using immunoSEQ multiplex PCR, the repertoire was profiled, and TCRdb retains in-frame clones only, with some absent. The table includes thousands of clones, roughly 78% detected once. This entry is derived from a study of T cell clones after liver transplantation. CD3+CD4+ and CD3+CD8+ cells were FACS-sorted from thawed unstimulated PBMCs. Findings and caveats of the study: Rather than being deleted, graft donor-reactive T cells may have moved into the graft. The donor-reactive repertoire was only partly measurable in two subjects, lacking donor cells.

This TCR derives from a human patient who received a liver transplant. The T cells may come from the graft donor. The V call is TRBV4-3, the J call TRBJ2-4, with D tentatively TRBD2 (6 bases). The sample consisted of CD8+ T cells from blood, taken 24 months after liver transplant. The CDR3 sequence: CASSQTGDAKNIQYF. CDR3 DNA sequence: TGCGCCAGCAGCCAAACGGGGGATGCCAAAAACATTCAGTACTTC.